The 8 T cell receptor beta chains below all came from one sample that was sequenced in a study of cytomegalovirus exposure and HLA in healthy donors. The study ran its PCR with 60 Vbeta and 13 Jbeta primers. Using immunoSEQ multiplex PCR, the repertoire was profiled, and TCRdb retains in-frame clones only, with some absent. The sample yields about 160,000 clones, roughly 77% seen once. Sequencing used PBMCs. The receptors were gathered from a man aged 30-40 years in good health and CMV-seropositive.

The chain is built from TRBV11-2 and TRBJ2-3, with D maybe TRBD1 (6 bases). V lost 3 bases, J lost 14 bases, and 18 bases lay in between. Looked up from germline, CDR1 is SGHAT and CDR2 is FQNNGV. CDR3 length: 13 residues. This chain's CDR3 is CASSLRTGYSLYF. Here the CDR3 DNA reads TGTGCCAGCAGCTTGCGAACAGGGTACTCCCTGTATTTT.

This clone was counted once. The chain combines TRBV5-3 with TRBJ2-5, with TRBD2 matching 7 bases. Being an ORF, TRBV5-3 has a function that is uncertain. There are 15 residues in the CDR3. Trimming cost V 1 base and J 5 bases; bases outside gene matches: 8. CDR3 sequence: CARSLNLGGGETQYF. Here the CDR3 DNA reads TGTGCCAGAAGCTTGAACCTTGGGGGAGGGGAGACCCAGTACTTC.

The J gene is TRBJ2-3, the V gene TRBV2; D is unresolved. The V and J ends lost 3 bases and 0 bases respectively, with 10 bases between them. The CDR3 is made up of 15 amino acids. Germline loops: CDR1 SNHLY, CDR2 FYNNEI. The CDR3 loop reads CASSDWAISTDTQYF. CDR3 nucleotide sequence: TGTGCCAGCAGTGATTGGGCTATTAGCACAGATACGCAGTATTTT.

The J gene is TRBJ2-7, the V gene TRBV27; 9 bases line up with TRBD1. This CDR3 has 14 amino acids. Germline lookup yields CDR1 MNHEY and CDR2 SMNVEV (reference sequence). V gave up 7 bases and J gave up 3 bases; unmatched junction bases: 7. In DNA, the CDR3 is TGTGCCAGCAAGAGCCCGGGACAGGGCTACGAGCAGTACTTC. Translation: CASKSPGQGYEQYF.

The chain couples TRBV28 to TRBJ2-1; D is perhaps TRBD1 (6 bases). The CDR3 sequence is 13 residues long. V was trimmed by 5 bases and J by 14 bases, leaving 19 bases between them. Germline CDR1 is MDHEN and CDR2 is SYDVKM. In nucleotides, the CDR3 is TGTGCCAGCAGTCCTACCGGGACACGATTCAAGTTCTTC. Translated, it gives CASSPTGTRFKFF.

The V call is TRBV7-2, the J call TRBJ1-1; no clear D gene. The CDR3 covers 14 residues. CDR1 SGHTA and CDR2 FQGNSA come from the germline V gene. V was trimmed by 5 bases and J by 0 bases, leaving 10 bases between them. The CDR3 region is CASSLRLMNTEAFF. As DNA, the CDR3 is TGTGCCAGCAGCCTTAGACTGATGAACACTGAAGCTTTCTTT.

The J gene is TRBJ1-1, the V gene TRBV2; D is undetermined. Germline V gene lookup returns CDR1 SNHLY and CDR2 FYNNEI. The CDR3 covers 11 residues. The V end was cut by 5 bases, the J end by 4 bases, with 5 bases between. This CDR3 is CASSYSTEAFF. For the CDR3, the DNA is TGTGCCAGCAGTTACTCCACTGAAGCTTTCTTT.

In this sample, this clone turned up a few times. V is TRBV9 and J is TRBJ2-2; TRBD2 agrees at 9 bases. V shed 6 bases and J 6 bases; nucleotides not matched to a gene: 6. The CDR3 is made up of 14 amino acids. Germline CDR1 is SGDLS and CDR2 is YYNGEE. CDR3 nucleotide sequence: TGTGCCAGCATGAAAGCGGGGGGCCCCGGGGAGCTGTTTTTT. Residues: CASMKAGGPGELFF.